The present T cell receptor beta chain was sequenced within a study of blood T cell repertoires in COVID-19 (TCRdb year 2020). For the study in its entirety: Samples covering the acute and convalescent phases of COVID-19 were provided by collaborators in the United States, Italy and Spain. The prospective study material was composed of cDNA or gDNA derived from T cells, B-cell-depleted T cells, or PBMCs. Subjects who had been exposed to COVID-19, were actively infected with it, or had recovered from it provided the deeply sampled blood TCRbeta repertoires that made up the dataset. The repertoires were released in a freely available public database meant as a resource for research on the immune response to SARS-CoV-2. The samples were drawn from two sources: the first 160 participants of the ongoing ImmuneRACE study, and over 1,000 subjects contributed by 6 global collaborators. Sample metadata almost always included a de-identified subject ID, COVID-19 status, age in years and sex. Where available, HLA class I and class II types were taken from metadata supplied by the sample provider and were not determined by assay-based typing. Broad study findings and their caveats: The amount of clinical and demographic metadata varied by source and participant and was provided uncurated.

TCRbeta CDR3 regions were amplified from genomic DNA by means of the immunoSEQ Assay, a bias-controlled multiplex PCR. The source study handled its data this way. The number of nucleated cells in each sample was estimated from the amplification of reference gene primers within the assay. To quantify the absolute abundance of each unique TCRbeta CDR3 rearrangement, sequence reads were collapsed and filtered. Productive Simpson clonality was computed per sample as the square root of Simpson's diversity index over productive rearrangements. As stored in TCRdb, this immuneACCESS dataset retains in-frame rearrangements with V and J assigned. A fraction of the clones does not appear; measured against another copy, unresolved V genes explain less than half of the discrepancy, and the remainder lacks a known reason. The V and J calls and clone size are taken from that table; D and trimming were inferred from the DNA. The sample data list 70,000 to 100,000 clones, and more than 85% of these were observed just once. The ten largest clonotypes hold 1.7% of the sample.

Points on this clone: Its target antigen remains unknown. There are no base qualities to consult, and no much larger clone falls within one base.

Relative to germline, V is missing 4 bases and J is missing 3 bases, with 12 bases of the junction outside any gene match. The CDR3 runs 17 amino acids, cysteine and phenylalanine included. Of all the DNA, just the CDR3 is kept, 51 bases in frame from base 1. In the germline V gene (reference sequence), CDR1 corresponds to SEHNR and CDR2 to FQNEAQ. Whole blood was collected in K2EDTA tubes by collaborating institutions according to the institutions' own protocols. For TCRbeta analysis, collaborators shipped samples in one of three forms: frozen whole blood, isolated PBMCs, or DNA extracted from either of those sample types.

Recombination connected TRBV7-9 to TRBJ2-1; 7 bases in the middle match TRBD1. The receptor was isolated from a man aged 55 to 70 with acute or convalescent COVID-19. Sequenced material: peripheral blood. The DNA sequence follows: TGTGCCAGCAGCTCCGCGACAGGGTGGTTGGTCTACAATGAGCAGTTCTTC. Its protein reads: CASSSATGWLVYNEQFF.